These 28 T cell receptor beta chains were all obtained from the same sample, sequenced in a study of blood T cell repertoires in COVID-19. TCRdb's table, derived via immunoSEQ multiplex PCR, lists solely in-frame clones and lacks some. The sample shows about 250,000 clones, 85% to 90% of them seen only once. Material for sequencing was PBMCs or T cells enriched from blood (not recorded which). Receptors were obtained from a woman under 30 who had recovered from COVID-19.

The CDR3 loop reads CASSHLGAYEQFF. The CDR3 region has the DNA TGTGCCAGCAGCCATTTGGGGGCGTATGAGCAGTTCTTC. The V call is TRBV3-1 (or the pseudogene TRBV3-2), the J call TRBJ2-1; tentative D call: TRBD1 (6 bases). V was pared by 3 bases and J by 8 bases, with 11 bases between. Germline loops: CDR1 LGHDT, CDR2 YNNKEL (reference sequence). The CDR3 sequence is 13 residues long.

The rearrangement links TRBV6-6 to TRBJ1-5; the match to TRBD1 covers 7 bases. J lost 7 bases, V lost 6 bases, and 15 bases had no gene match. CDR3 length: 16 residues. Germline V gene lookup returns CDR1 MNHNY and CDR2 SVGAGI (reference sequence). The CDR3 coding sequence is TGTGCCAGCAGAGAACACAGGGGATCTGGGGTGCAGCCCCAGCATTTT. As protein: CASREHRGSGVQPQHF.

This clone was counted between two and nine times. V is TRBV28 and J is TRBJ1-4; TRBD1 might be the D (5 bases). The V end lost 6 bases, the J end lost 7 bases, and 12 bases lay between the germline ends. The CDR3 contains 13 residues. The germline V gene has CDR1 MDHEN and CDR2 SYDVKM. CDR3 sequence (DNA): TGTGCCAGCAGCACACAGGCGGCTGAAAAACTGTTTTTT. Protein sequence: CASSTQAAEKLFF.

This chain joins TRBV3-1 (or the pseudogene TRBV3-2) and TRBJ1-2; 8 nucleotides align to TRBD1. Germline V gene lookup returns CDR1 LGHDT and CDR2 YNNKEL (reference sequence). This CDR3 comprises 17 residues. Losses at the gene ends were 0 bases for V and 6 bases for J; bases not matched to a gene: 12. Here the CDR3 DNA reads TGTGCCAGCAGCCAAGAACTTGGACAGGGAGAGGAGAATGGCTACACCTTC. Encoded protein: CASSQELGQGEENGYTF.

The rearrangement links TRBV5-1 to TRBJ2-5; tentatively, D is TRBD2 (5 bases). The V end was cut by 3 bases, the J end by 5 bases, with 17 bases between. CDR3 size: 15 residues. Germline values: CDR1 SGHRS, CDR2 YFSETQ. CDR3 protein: CASSSGSSRRETQYF. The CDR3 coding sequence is TGCGCCAGCAGCTCGGGGAGTAGCAGAAGGGAGACCCAGTACTTC.

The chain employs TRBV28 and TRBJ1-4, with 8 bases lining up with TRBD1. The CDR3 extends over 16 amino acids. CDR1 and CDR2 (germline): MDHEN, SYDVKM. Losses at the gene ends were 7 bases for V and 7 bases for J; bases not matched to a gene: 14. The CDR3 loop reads CASTLSLTGGREKLFF. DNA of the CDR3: TGTGCCAGCACCCTATCCCTCACAGGGGGGCGTGAAAAACTGTTTTTT.

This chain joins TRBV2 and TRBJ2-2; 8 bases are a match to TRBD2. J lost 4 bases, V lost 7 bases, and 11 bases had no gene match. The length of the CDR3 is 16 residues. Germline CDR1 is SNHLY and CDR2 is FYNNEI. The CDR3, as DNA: TGTGCCAGCATCCCGGGACTAGGCGCATCCACCGGGGAGCTGTTTTTT. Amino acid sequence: CASIPGLGASTGELFF.

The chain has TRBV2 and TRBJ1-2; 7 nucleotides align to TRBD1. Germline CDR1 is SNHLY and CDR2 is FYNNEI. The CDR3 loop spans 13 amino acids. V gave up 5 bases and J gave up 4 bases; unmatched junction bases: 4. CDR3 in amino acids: CASSPGTAYGYTF. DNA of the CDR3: TGTGCCAGCAGTCCTGGGACAGCCTATGGCTACACCTTC.

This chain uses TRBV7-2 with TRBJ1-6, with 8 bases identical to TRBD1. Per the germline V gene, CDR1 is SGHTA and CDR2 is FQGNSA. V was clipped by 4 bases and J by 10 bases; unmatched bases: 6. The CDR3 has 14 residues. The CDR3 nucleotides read TGTGCCAGCAGCTCTCAGGGGGCTCCCTCACCCCTCCACTTT. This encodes CASSSQGAPSPLHF.

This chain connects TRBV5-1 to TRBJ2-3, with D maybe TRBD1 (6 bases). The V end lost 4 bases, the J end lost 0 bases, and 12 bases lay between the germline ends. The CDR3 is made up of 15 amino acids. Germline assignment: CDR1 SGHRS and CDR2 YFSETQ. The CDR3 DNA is TGCGCCAGCAGCCCTGGACAGAGTAGCACAGATACGCAGTATTTT. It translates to CASSPGQSSTDTQYF.

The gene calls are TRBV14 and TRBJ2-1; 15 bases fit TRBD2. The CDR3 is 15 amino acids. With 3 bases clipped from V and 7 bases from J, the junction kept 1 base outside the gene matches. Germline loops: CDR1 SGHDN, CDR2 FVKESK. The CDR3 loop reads CASSHGLAGGNEQFF. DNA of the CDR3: TGTGCCAGCAGCCACGGACTAGCGGGGGGGAATGAGCAGTTCTTC.

For the CDR3, the DNA is TGTGCCAGCTCACCACCGTCCGGGGGACCCTACGAGCAGTACTTC. Protein sequence: CASSPPSGGPYEQYF. The chain uses TRBV18 and TRBJ2-7; D perhaps matches TRBD2 (6 bases). Germline CDR1 and CDR2: KGHSH and LQKENI. The V gene lost 0 bases and the J gene lost 2 bases, with 11 bases spanning the gap. The CDR3 has 15 amino acids.

The CDR3 region has the DNA TGTGCCAGCAGTTTCTACCTCGGGGGAGATACGCAGTATTTT. It codes for CASSFYLGGDTQYF. The rearrangement joins TRBV28 to TRBJ2-3, with a possible D match to TRBD2 (6 bases). CDR3 length equals 14 residues. CDR1 and CDR2 (germline): MDHEN, SYDVKM. V lost 3 bases and J lost 5, with 12 bases in between.

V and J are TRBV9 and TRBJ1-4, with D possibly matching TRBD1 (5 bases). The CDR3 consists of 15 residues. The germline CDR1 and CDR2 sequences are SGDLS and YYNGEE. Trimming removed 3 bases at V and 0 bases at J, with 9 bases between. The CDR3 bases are TGTGCCAGCAGCGCAAGGGGTTCAACTAATGAAAAACTGTTTTTT. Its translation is CASSARGSTNEKLFF.

The CDR3, as DNA: TGTGCCAGCAACACATTAAACAGATACACTGAAGCTTTCTTT. This translates into CASNTLNRYTEAFF. The genes are TRBV28 and TRBJ1-1; D call uncertain. Deletions cut 7 bases from V and 3 bases from J, with 15 bases between. The length of the CDR3 is 14 residues. Germline CDR1 is MDHEN and CDR2 is SYDVKM.

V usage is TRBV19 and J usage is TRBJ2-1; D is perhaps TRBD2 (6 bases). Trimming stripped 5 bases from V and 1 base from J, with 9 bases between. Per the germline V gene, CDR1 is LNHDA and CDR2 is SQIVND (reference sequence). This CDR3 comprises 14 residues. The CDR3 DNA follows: TGTGCCAGTAGTGCTGCGGGATCCTACAATGAGCAGTTCTTC. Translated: CASSAAGSYNEQFF.

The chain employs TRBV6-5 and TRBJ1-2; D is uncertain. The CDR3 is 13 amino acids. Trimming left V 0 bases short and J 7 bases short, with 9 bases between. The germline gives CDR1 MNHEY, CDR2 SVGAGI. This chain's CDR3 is CASSYSDLSGYTF. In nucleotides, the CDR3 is TGTGCCAGCAGTTACTCCGATCTCAGTGGCTACACCTTC.

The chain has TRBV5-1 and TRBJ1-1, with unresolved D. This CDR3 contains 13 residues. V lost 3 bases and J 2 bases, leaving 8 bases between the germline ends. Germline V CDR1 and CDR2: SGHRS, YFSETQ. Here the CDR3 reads CASSSTKNTEAFF. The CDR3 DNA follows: TGCGCCAGCAGCTCCACAAAAAACACTGAAGCTTTCTTT.

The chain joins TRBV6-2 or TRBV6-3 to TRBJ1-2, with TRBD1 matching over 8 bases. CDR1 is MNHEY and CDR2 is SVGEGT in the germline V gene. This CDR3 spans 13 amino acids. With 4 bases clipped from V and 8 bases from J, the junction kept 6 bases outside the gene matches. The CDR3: CASSSDRVGGYTF. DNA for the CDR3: TGTGCCAGCAGTTCGGACAGGGTTGGAGGCTACACCTTC.

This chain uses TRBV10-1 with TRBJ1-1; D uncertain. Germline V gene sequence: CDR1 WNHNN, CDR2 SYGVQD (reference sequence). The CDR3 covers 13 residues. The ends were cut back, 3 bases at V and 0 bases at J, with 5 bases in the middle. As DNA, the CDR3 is TGCGCCAGCAGTGACAACATGAACACTGAAGCTTTCTTT. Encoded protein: CASSDNMNTEAFF.

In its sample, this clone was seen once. CDR3 residues: CASRETSGDEQYF. Written as DNA, the CDR3 is TGCGCCAGCAGGGAGACTAGCGGGGACGAGCAGTACTTC. The genes are TRBV5-1 and TRBJ2-7; 11 bases are a match to TRBD2. V lost 5 bases to trimming and J lost 5 bases; unmatched junction nucleotides: 3. CDR1 and CDR2 (germline): SGHRS, YFSETQ. This CDR3 has 13 amino acids. Full variable domain (remainder filled in from reference TRBV5-1 and TRBJ2-7): KAGVTQTPRYLIKTRGQQVTLSCSPISGHRSVSWYQQTPGQGLQFLFEYFSETQRNKGNFPGRFSGRQFSNSRSEMNVSTLELGDSALYLCASRETSGDEQYFGPGTRLTVT.

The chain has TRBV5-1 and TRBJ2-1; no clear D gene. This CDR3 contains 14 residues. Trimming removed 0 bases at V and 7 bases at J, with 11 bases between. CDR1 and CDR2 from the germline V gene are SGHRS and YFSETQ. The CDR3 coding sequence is TGCGCCAGCAGCTTGGTAGAGAATACTAATGAGCAGTTCTTC. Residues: CASSLVENTNEQFF.

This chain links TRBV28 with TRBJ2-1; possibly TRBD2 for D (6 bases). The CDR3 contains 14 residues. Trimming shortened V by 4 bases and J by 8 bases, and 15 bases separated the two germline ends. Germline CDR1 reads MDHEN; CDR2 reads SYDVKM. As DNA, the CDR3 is TGTGCCAGCAGTTCGTCTGGGGGGTCGGATGAGCAGTTCTTC. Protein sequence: CASSSSGGSDEQFF.

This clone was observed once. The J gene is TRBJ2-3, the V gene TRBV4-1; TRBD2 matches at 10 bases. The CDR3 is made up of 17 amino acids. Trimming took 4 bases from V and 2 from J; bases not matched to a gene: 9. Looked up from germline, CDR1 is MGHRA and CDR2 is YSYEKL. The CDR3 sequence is CASSPIQRGGDTDTQYF. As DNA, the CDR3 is TGCGCCAGCAGCCCCATCCAGCGGGGGGGGGACACAGATACGCAGTATTTT.

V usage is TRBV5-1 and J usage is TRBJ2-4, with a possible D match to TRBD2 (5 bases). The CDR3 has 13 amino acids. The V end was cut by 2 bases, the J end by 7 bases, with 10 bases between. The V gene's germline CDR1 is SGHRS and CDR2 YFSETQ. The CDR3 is CASSLERVNIQYF. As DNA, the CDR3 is TGCGCCAGCAGCTTAGAGAGGGTGAACATTCAGTACTTC. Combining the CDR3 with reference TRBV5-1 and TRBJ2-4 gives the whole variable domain KAGVTQTPRYLIKTRGQQVTLSCSPISGHRSVSWYQQTPGQGLQFLFEYFSETQRNKGNFPGRFSGRQFSNSRSEMNVSTLELGDSALYLCASSLERVNIQYFGAGTRLSVL.

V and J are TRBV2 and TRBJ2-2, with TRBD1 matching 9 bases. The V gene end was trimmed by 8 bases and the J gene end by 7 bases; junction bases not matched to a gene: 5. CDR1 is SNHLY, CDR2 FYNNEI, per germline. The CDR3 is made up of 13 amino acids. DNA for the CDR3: TGTGCCAGCCCGGGACAGGGAGACGGGGAGCTGTTTTTT. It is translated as CASPGQGDGELFF.

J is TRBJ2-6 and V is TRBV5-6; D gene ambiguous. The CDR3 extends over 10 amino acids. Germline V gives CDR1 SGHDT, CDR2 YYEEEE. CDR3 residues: CASGANVLTF. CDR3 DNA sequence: TGTGCGAGTGGGGCCAACGTCCTGACTTTC.

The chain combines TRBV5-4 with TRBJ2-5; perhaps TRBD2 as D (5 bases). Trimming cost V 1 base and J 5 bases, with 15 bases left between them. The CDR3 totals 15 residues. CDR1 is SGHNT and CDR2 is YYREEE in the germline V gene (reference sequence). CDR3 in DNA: TGTGCCAGCAGCTTGACAAGAGGGTCGGGGGAGACCCAGTACTTC. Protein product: CASSLTRGSGETQYF.